This TCR beta chain came from a study of shared clonotypes between healthy human individuals. Findings and limits, study-wide: Although depth was large, rarefaction showed that sequencing of the sorted subsets was incomplete. Sharing across four donors was highest in naive CD4 (approximately 5%) and lowest in memory CD8 (roughly 0.4%).

Original handling: Filtering of immunoSEQ junctional sequences could not match full-length read filtering. Measured with immunoSEQ multiplex PCR; TCRdb has only the in-frame clones, and not every one. V and J calls and clone size are copied from that table; D and trimming were computed from the DNA. The data show 2 million to 2.5 million clones, approximately 95% seen once. CD45RA+ naive and CD45RA-negative memory subsets were separated from CD4+ cells. Concerning this clone itself: No antigen is known for it. The same CDR3 arises from other DNA sequences in this sample as well.

V dropped 6 bases and J dropped 1; count of bases not matched to a gene: 9. Germline lookup yields CDR1 SGHTA and CDR2 FQGNSA. CDR3 size: 16 residues. This chain links TRBV7-2 with TRBJ1-5; 7 positions agree with TRBD1. The clonotype comes from a man aged 18 to 29 in good health. Some clones in this sample may be carry-over from other donors' samples. The sample consisted of naive CD4+ T cells from PBMCs. The subset here: CD45RA+ positively selected. The chain's CDR3 is CASSPTGPLSNQPQHF. DNA for the CDR3: TGTGCCAGCAGTCCGACAGGGCCTTTGAGCAATCAGCCCCAGCATTTT.